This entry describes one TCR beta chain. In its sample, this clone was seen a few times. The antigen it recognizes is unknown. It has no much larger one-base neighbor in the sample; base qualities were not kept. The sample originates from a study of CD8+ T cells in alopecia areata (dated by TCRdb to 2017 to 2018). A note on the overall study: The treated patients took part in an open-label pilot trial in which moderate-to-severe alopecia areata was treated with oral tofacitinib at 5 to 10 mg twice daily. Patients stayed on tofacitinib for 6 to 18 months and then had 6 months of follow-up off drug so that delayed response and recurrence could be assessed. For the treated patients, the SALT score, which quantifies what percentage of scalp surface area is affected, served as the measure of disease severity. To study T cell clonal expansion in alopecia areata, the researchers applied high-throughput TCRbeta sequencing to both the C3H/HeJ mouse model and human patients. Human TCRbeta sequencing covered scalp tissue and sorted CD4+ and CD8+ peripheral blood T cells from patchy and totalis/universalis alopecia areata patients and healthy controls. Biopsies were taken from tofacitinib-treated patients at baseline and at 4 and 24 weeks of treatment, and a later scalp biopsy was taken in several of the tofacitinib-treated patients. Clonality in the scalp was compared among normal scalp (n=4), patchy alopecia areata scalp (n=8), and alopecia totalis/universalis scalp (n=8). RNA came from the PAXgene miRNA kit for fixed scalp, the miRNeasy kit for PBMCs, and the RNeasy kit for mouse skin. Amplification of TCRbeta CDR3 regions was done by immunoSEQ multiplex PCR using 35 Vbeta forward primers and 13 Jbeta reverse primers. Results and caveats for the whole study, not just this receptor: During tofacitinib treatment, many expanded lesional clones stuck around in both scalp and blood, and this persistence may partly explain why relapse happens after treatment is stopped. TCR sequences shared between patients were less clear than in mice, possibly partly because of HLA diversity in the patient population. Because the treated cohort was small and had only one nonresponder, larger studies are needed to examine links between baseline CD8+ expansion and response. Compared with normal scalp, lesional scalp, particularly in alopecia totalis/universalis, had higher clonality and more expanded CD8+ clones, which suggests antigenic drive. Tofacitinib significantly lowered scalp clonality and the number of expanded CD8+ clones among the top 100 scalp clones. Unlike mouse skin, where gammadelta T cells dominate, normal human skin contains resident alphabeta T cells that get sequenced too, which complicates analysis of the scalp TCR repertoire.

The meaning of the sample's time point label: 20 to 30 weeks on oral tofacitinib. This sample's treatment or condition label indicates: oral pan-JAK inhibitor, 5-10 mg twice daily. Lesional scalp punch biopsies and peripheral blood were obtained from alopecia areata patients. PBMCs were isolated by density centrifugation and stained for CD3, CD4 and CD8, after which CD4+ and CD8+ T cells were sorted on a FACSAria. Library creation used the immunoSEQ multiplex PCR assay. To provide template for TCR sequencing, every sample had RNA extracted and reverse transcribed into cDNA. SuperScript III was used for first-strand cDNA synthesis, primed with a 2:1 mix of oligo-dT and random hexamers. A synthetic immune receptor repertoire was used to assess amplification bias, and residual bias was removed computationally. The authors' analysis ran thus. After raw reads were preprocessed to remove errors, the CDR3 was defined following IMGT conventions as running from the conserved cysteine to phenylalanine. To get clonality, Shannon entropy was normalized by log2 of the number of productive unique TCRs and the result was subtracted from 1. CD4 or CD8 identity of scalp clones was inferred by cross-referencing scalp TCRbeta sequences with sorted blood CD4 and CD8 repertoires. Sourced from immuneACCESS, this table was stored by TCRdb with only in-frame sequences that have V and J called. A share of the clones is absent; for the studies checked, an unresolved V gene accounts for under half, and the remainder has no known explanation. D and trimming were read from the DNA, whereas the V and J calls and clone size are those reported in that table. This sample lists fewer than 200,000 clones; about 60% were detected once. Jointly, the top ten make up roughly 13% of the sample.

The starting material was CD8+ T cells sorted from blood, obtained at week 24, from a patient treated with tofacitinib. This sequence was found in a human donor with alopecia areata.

The CDR3 reads as follows: CASRVGDYEQYF. The DNA sequence follows: TGTGCCAGCCGTGTCGGGGACTACGAGCAGTACTTC. The chain uses TRBV7-9 and TRBJ2-7; TRBD2 is possibly the D segment (5 matching bases). A distance of 11 bases separates the germline ends of V and J, which lose 8 bases and 3 bases respectively. The germline V gene (reference sequence) provides CDR1 SEHNR and CDR2 FQNEAQ. The CDR3 starts with the cysteine, ends with the phenylalanine, and has 12 residues. Here the CDR3 DNA is all that survives: 36 bases in frame from base 1.